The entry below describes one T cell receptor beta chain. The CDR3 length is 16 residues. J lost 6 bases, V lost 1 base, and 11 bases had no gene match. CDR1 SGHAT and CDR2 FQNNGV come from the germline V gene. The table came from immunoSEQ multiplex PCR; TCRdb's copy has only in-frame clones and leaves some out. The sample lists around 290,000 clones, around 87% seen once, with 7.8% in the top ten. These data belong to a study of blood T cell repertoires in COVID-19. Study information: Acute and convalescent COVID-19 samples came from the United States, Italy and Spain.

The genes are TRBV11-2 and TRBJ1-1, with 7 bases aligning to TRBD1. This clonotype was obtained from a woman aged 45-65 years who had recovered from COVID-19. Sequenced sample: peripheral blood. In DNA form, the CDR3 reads TGTGCCAGCAGCTTAGTGGCAGCGAGCACAGGGGCTGAAGCTTTCTTT. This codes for CASSLVAASTGAEAFF.